The entry below gives a single T cell receptor beta chain sequence along with its context. This entry comes from a study of patients and donors after allogeneic stem cell transplantation. This CDR3 has 16 amino acids. Trimming removed 5 bases from V and 8 bases from J, with 24 bases in between. CDR1 SGHTA and CDR2 FQGTGA come from the germline V gene. In TCRdb, the RT-PCR reads were re-called with MiXCR into one record per CDR3 protein. This sample carries roughly 190,000 distinct CDR3 sequences, around two fifths of them seen once, and the ten largest clones take 25% to 35%. The receptor comes from a human donor who was either an allogeneic HSCT recipient or a stem cell or donor lymphocyte infusion donor (not recorded which). It is not recorded whose cells these are; they may come from a transplant donor. This rearrangement joins TRBV7-3 to TRBJ1-1; D is possibly TRBD1 (5 bases). What was sequenced was blood, either unsorted or a sorted T cell fraction (not recorded which). The CDR3 DNA reads TGTGCCAGCAGCAGCCGGAGGCGCCGGGACGGGAGCGAAGCTTTCTTT. Translation gives CASSSRRRRDGSEAFF.